Shown below are 29 T cell receptor beta chains from a single sample sequenced in a study of tissue T cells after allogeneic stem cell transplantation. Produced via immunoSEQ multiplex PCR; TCRdb's table is partial and in-frame only. This sample has roughly 6,800 clones; roughly 53% occur once, and the top ten carry 3.9%. Time point denoted: mouse harvest day 7 after allogeneic transplant. The graft held 10^6 splenic CD5+ T cells and 10^7 T-cell-depleted bone marrow cells. What was sequenced was gut tissue. The receptors were gathered from a female BALB/c mouse given C57BL/6 T cells with graft-versus-host disease after an allogeneic hematopoietic cell transplant.

In regard to this clone: Mouse names are used for the genes. Sequencing ends 1 residue short of the CDR3 end; the germline J gene provides the rest. This chain joins TRBV31 and TRBJ2-5, with 10 bases identical to TRBD2. The CDR3 spans 14 residues. Germline CDR1 GKSSPN, CDR2 SITVG. J lost 4 bases, V lost 3 bases, and 4 bases had no gene match. Incomplete CDR3 DNA: TGTGCCTGGAGCCCTGGGGGGGCGAAAGACACCCAGTAC. Its translation: CAWSPGGAKDTQY. The whole CDR3 reads CAWSPGGAKDTQYF.

In its sample, this clone was seen a few times. Gene names and germline match the mouse. The CDR3 extends 1 residue past the end of the read, so its final part is completed from the germline J gene. This chain joins TRBV15 and TRBJ2-7, with D perhaps being TRBD1 or TRBD2 (5 bases each). The V gene's germline CDR1 is SGHND and CDR2 FRSKSL. V was trimmed by 3 bases and J by 5 bases, leaving 5 bases between them. CDR3 length equals 11 residues. The sequenced part of the CDR3 DNA is TGTGCCAGCAGTTTGGGGGATGAACAGTAC. Translation: CASSLGDEQY. The CDR3 in its entirety is CASSLGDEQYF.

This clone was observed a handful of times. Mouse germline and gene names are used. The read finishes 1 residue shy of the CDR3 end, and the germline J gene is used to complete it. The rearrangement uses TRBV26 and TRBJ2-1; D might be TRBD1 (5 bases). Trimming removed 0 bases from V and 4 bases from J, with 10 bases in between. Germline loops: CDR1 KGHPV, CDR2 FQNQEV (reference sequence). CDR3 length: 15 residues. The covered CDR3 bases are TGTGCCAGCAGTCTGTCACAGGCGGGGTATGCTGAGCAGTTC. It encodes CASSLSQAGYAEQF. The whole CDR3 reads CASSLSQAGYAEQFF.

This clone was detected a few times. These gene names are mouse names. The CDR3 goes on 1 residue after the read ends, and that part is filled in from the germline J gene. V is TRBV3 and J is TRBJ1-3; TRBD1 matches at 8 bases. This CDR3 spans 15 amino acids. The germline V gene encodes CDR1 SNHLY and CDR2 FYNGKV (reference sequence). The J segment lost 0 bases and the V segment lost 5 bases, leaving 3 bases of the junction unmatched. The CDR3 bases that were read are TGTGCCAGCAGCCCTACAGGGGGTTCTGGAAATACGCTCTAT. As protein: CASSPTGGSGNTLY. The CDR3 in full is CASSPTGGSGNTLYF.

For this clone: Germline and genes: mouse. The read ends 1 residue early relative to the CDR3; the germline J gene fills the gap. The V call is TRBV3, the J call TRBJ2-2; TRBD1 might be the D (5 bases). CDR1 and CDR2 (germline): SNHLY, FYNGKV (reference sequence). The ends were cut back, 3 bases at V and 5 bases at J, with 10 bases in the middle. The CDR3 is 14 residues long. CDR3 residues: CASSFQGGTGQLYF. CDR3 bases read: TGTGCCAGCAGCTTTCAGGGTGGGACCGGGCAGCTCTAC. The whole variable domain, filled in from reference TRBV3 and TRBJ2-2, reads GPKVLQIPSHQIIDMGQMVTLNCDPVSNHLYFYWYKQILGQQMEFLVNFYNGKVMEKSKLFKDQFSVERPDGSYFTLKIQPTALEDSAVYFCASSFQGGTGQLYFGEGSKLTVL.

A word on this clone: Any gene name here is a mouse gene name. The CDR3 DNA, read in part, is TGTGCCAGCAGCCCTGGGAATCAAAACACCTTGTAC. Amino acids: CASSPGNQNTLY. The whole CDR3 sequence is CASSPGNQNTLYF. V and J are TRBV5 and TRBJ2-4; a possible D gene is TRBD2 (5 bases). The CDR3 goes on 1 residue after the read ends, and that part is filled in from the germline J gene. CDR1 is LGHNA and CDR2 is YNLKQL in the germline V gene (reference sequence). The CDR3 runs to 13 residues. Trimming left V 4 bases short and J 2 bases short, with 7 bases between.

A note on this clone: The genes are named according to mouse. Read data end 1 residue before the CDR3 end; the end is taken from the germline J gene. This sequence joins TRBV12-1 and TRBJ2-1, with 8 bases fitting TRBD2. Trimming took 0 bases from V and 3 from J; bases not matched to a gene: 3. This CDR3 is built from 15 residues. Looked up from germline, CDR1 is SGHSN and CDR2 is HYEKVE. The CDR3 region is CASSLSGGSYAEQFF. The part of the CDR3 DNA that was read is TGTGCCAGCTCTCTCTCTGGGGGGTCCTATGCTGAGCAGTTC.

On this clone: A junction end diverges from the germline sequence, so it may reflect a read error. Genes here carry mouse names. The read stops 1 residue short of the end of the CDR3; the missing end is completed from the germline J gene. J is TRBJ1-2 and V is TRBV4; tentative D call: TRBD1 (5 bases). This CDR3 is 12 amino acids long. From germline, CDR1 is LGHDT and CDR2 YNNKQL (reference sequence). Partial CDR3 DNA: TGTACCAGCAGCTGGGGGAACTCCGACTACACC. It translates to CTSSWGNSDYT. The CDR3 in full is CTSSWGNSDYTF.

A remark on this clone: Gene and germline names: mouse. The read comes to an end 1 residue before the CDR3 does, leaving the germline J gene to fill in the end. The rearrangement uses TRBV26 and TRBJ1-1; no clear D gene. The CDR3 totals 13 residues. CDR1 and CDR2 (germline): KGHPV, FQNQEV (reference sequence). V was pared by 0 bases and J by 0 bases, with 2 bases between. Partial CDR3 DNA: TGTGCCAGCAGTCTGTCCGCAAACACAGAAGTCTTC. Translated: CASSLSANTEVF. The whole CDR3 sequence reads CASSLSANTEVFF.

Details on this clone: Genes and germline come from the mouse. Coverage ceases 1 residue before the CDR3 finishes, and the germline J gene fills in the end. This sequence joins TRBV21 and TRBJ2-1; 7 bases line up with TRBD1. Being an ORF, TRBV21 has a function that is uncertain. The CDR3 length is 15 residues. Trimming took 2 bases from V and 1 from J; bases not matched to a gene: 2. This CDR3 reads CASSQRDRNYAEQFF. Partial CDR3 DNA: TGTGCTAGCAGTCAACGGGACAGAAACTATGCTGAGCAGTTC.

Relative to its sample, this clone is large. The gene names given are mouse names. Read data end 1 residue before the CDR3 end; the end is taken from the germline J gene. Other DNA sequences within the sample encode an identical CDR3. The gene calls are TRBV13-1 and TRBJ2-7; TRBD2 aligns across 14 bases. Per the germline V gene, CDR1 is NSHNY and CDR2 is SYGAGN. The CDR3 contains 15 residues. V lost 0 bases and J lost 6; bases outside the gene matches: 2. The covered CDR3 bases are TGTGCCAGCAGTGATGGGGGACTGGGGGGGCTTGAACAGTAC. Translated: CASSDGGLGGLEQY. The full CDR3 sequence reads CASSDGGLGGLEQYF.

With regard to this clone: Mouse gene names and germline throughout. The CDR3 end is not reached by the read, which stops 1 residue before it; the germline J gene fills it in. The J gene is TRBJ2-2, the V gene TRBV26; D is uncertain. This CDR3 is built from 14 residues. The V end lost 4 bases, the J end lost 1 base, and 7 bases lay between the germline ends. From germline, CDR1 is KGHPV and CDR2 FQNQEV (reference sequence). The sequenced CDR3 bases are TGTGCCAGCAGTCCCTACCTAAACACCGGGCAGCTCTAC. It specifies CASSPYLNTGQLY. The entire CDR3 is CASSPYLNTGQLYF.

A word on this clone: Gene and germline names: mouse. The sequenced fragment ends 1 residue before the CDR3 boundary, so the rest is inferred from the germline J gene. The rearrangement uses TRBV12-2 and TRBJ2-3; D not resolved. Germline V gives CDR1 SGHLS, CDR2 HYDKME. The length of the CDR3 is 14 residues. Trimming shortened V by 0 bases and J by 3 bases, and 9 bases separated the two germline ends. The CDR3 bases that were read are TGTGCCAGCTCTCTCGACGGGTGGGCAGAAACGCTGTAT. It is translated as CASSLDGWAETLY. The whole CDR3 protein is CASSLDGWAETLYF.

On this clone: The gene names here belong to mouse. Read coverage stops 1 residue before the CDR3 terminus; the germline J gene supplies the remainder. V is TRBV5 and J is TRBJ2-3; D gene uncertain. Germline loops: CDR1 LGHNA, CDR2 YNLKQL (reference sequence). The CDR3 is made up of 12 amino acids. V lost 3 bases and J 2 bases, leaving 3 bases between the germline ends. Partial CDR3 DNA: TGTGCCAGCAGCCATGATGCAGAAACGCTGTAT. Residues: CASSHDAETLY. The whole CDR3 sequence is CASSHDAETLYF.

In the case of this clone: The genes are named according to mouse. From the germline J gene comes the end of the CDR3, since the read stops 1 residue before it. The gene calls are TRBV13-2 and TRBJ2-1; 8 nucleotides agree with TRBD2. J was trimmed by 2 bases and V by 2 bases; bases with no gene match: 3. Per the germline V gene, CDR1 is NNHNN and CDR2 is SYGAGS (reference sequence). The CDR3 contains 15 residues. CDR3 bases read: TGTGCCAGCGGTGAGAAACTGGGGGACTATGCTGAGCAGTTC. Translated, it gives CASGEKLGDYAEQF. The whole CDR3 protein is CASGEKLGDYAEQFF.

A word on this clone: Mouse gene names apply. The CDR3 DNA, read in part, is TGTGCCAGCAGTCCGGACTGGGTGCTGTAT. The encoded protein is CASSPDWVLY. The CDR3, in full, reads CASSPDWVLYF. This rearrangement joins TRBV26 to TRBJ2-3; 8 bases line up with TRBD2. The read ends 1 residue before the CDR3 terminus; that terminus is restored from the germline J gene. The CDR3 consists of 11 residues. Germline V CDR1 and CDR2: KGHPV, FQNQEV (reference sequence). J was trimmed by 11 bases and V by 4 bases; bases with no gene match: 2.

To note about this clone: Here the gene names and germline are mouse. The read ends 1 residue early relative to the CDR3; the germline J gene fills the gap. The chain uses TRBV26 and TRBJ2-3; TRBD2 aligns across 11 bases. Trimming cost V 8 bases and J 3 bases; bases outside gene matches: 4. Germline-derived CDR1 and CDR2 are KGHPV and FQNQEV (reference sequence). CDR3 length: 14 amino acids. The CDR3 DNA, read in part, is TGTGCCAGCTGTCGACTGGGGGGGGCAGAAACGCTGTAT. This gives the protein CASCRLGGAETLY. The whole CDR3 is CASCRLGGAETLYF.

This clone was observed a few times. The listed genes are named as in mouse. The read ends 1 residue early relative to the CDR3; the germline J gene fills the gap. The chain employs TRBV2 and TRBJ1-4; no clear D. The CDR3 is 15 residues long. Trimming pared 0 bases from V and 4 bases from J, leaving 9 bases between. Germline lookup yields CDR1 LGHNA and CDR2 YSYQKL. Here the CDR3 reads CASSQDRQFNERLFF. The CDR3 DNA, read in part, is TGTGCCAGCAGCCAAGATAGACAATTCAACGAAAGATTATTT.

On this clone itself: Germline and genes: mouse. From the germline J gene comes the end of the CDR3, since the read stops 1 residue before it. The chain links TRBV16 to TRBJ2-1; D remains ambiguous. The CDR3 has 13 residues. The V end lost 5 bases, the J end lost 3 bases, and 8 bases lay between the germline ends. Germline V gene lookup returns CDR1 SGHSA and CDR2 FRNQAP. The sequenced part of the CDR3 DNA is TGTGCAAGCAGCCCCGGCACCTATGCTGAGCAGTTC. Protein sequence: CASSPGTYAEQF. The whole CDR3 sequence reads CASSPGTYAEQFF.

About this clone itself: Genes and germline come from the mouse. The read is 1 residue too short to cover the CDR3 end, so that end is filled in from the germline J gene. The chain combines TRBV19 with TRBJ2-1, with 7 bases fitting TRBD1. The germline V gene has CDR1 FNHDT and CDR2 SITEND (reference sequence). The length of the CDR3 is 14 residues. V gave up 6 bases and J gave up 0 bases; unmatched junction bases: 3. Incomplete CDR3 DNA: TGTGCCAGCATCGGGACAGATAACTATGCTGAGCAGTTC. It is translated as CASIGTDNYAEQF. Given in full, the CDR3 is CASIGTDNYAEQFF.

For this clone: The genes and germline here are from mouse. The CDR3 end lies 1 residue beyond the end of the read and is filled in from the germline J gene. The chain employs TRBV26 and TRBJ1-1; D gene unclear. The CDR3 contains 13 residues. The V gene's germline CDR1 is KGHPV and CDR2 FQNQEV (reference sequence). Trimming took 5 bases from V and 0 from J, leaving 7 bases between them. This CDR3 reads CASSIRANTEVFF. The covered CDR3 bases are TGTGCCAGCAGTATCAGAGCAAACACAGAAGTCTTC.

For this clone: The listed genes are named as in mouse. The observed sequence ends 1 residue before the CDR3 terminus, with the missing tail filled in from the germline J gene. The J gene is TRBJ1-2, the V gene TRBV3; TRBD1 matches at 8 bases. The CDR3 sequence is 14 residues long. V shed 1 base, J shed 5 bases, and the junction held 3 bases outside the gene matches. From germline, CDR1 is SNHLY and CDR2 FYNGKV (reference sequence). The sequenced CDR3 bases are TGTGCCAGCAGCTTAGACAGGGGGAGGTCCGACTACACC. Translation gives CASSLDRGRSDYT. The CDR3, in full, reads CASSLDRGRSDYTF. The full variable domain, in which reference TRBV3 and TRBJ1-2 provide the parts outside the CDR3, is GPKVLQIPSHQIIDMGQMVTLNCDPVSNHLYFYWYKQILGQQMEFLVNFYNGKVMEKSKLFKDQFSVERPDGSYFTLKIQPTALEDSAVYFCASSLDRGRSDYTFGSGTRLLVI.

A word on this clone: Gene labels here are mouse ones. CDR3 residues: CASSLWDEQYF. CDR3 DNA, as far as it was read: TGTGCTAGCAGTTTATGGGATGAACAGTAC. The rearrangement links TRBV29 to TRBJ2-7; D is ambiguous. Sequencing ends 1 residue short of the CDR3 end; the germline J gene provides the rest. Germline V lookup: CDR1 MSHET, CDR2 SYDVDS. V lost 1 base to trimming and J lost 5 bases, with 3 bases between them. The CDR3 contains 11 residues.

This clone was seen only a few times. Gene names are mouse gene names. The read comes to an end 1 residue before the CDR3 does, leaving the germline J gene to fill in the end. The V gene is TRBV3, the J gene TRBJ1-1, with TRBD1 as a possible D gene (6 bases). The CDR3 is made up of 12 amino acids. Trimming took 4 bases from V and 5 from J, leaving 8 bases between them. The V gene's germline CDR1 is SNHLY and CDR2 FYNGKV (reference sequence). CDR3 protein: CASSSRGTEVFF. The CDR3 DNA, read in part, is TGTGCCAGCAGCTCCAGGGGAACAGAAGTCTTC.

This clone showed up just a few times. The germline and genes are mouse ones. The covered CDR3 bases are TGTGCCAGCAGTCTGTCGATGGACAATTATGCTGAGCAGTTC. Amino acids: CASSLSMDNYAEQF. The entire CDR3 sequence reads CASSLSMDNYAEQFF. The chain joins TRBV26 to TRBJ2-1; possible D gene TRBD1, 5 bases. The sequenced fragment ends 1 residue before the CDR3 boundary, so the rest is inferred from the germline J gene. From germline, CDR1 is KGHPV and CDR2 FQNQEV (reference sequence). The CDR3 length is 15 residues. The V and J ends lost 0 bases and 4 bases respectively, with 10 bases between them. Full variable domain (missing parts from reference TRBV26 and TRBJ2-1): NSKVIQTPRYLVKGQGQKAKMRCIPEKGHPVVFWYQQNKNNEFKFLINFQNQEVLQQIDMTEKRFSAECPSNSPCSLEIQSSEAGDSALYLCASSLSMDNYAEQFFGPGTRLTVL.

There are a few counts of this clone. The genes are named according to mouse. The read falls 1 residue short of the CDR3 end, and the missing part is taken from the germline J gene. The chain is built from TRBV12-2 and TRBJ1-3, with 7 nucleotides matching TRBD1. The J segment lost 2 bases and the V segment lost 0 bases, leaving 3 bases of the junction unmatched. CDR1 is SGHLS, CDR2 HYDKME, per germline. The CDR3 consists of 15 residues. Partial CDR3 DNA: TGTGCCAGCTCTCTCGAGCAGGGGGCTGGAAATACGCTCTAT. This gives the protein CASSLEQGAGNTLY. The CDR3 reads in full as CASSLEQGAGNTLYF.

With regard to this clone: Mouse gene names and germline throughout. Sequencing ends 1 residue short of the CDR3 end; the germline J gene provides the rest. The J gene is TRBJ2-7, the V gene TRBV3, with 8 bases aligning to TRBD1. Germline V gives CDR1 SNHLY, CDR2 FYNGKV (reference sequence). V was pared by 2 bases and J by 6 bases, with 0 bases of the junction left unmatched. The CDR3 has 12 amino acids. This chain's CDR3 is CASSLQGAEQYF. The CDR3 bases that were read are TGTGCCAGCAGCTTACAGGGGGCTGAACAGTAC.

As concerns this clone: All gene names here are mouse names. The CDR3 goes on 1 residue after the read ends, and that part is filled in from the germline J gene. This chain joins TRBV3 and TRBJ2-4, with 10 bases aligning to TRBD2. V lost 4 bases to trimming and J lost 0 bases; unmatched junction nucleotides: 1. Germline assignment: CDR1 SNHLY and CDR2 FYNGKV (reference sequence). The CDR3 sequence is 15 residues long. This CDR3 is CASSSDWGSQNTLYF. The covered CDR3 bases are TGTGCCAGCAGCTCGGACTGGGGGAGTCAAAACACCTTGTAC.

This clone is large. Gene names and germline match the mouse. With the read ending 1 residue before the CDR3 end, the germline J gene is used to fill in that end. The chain links TRBV19 to TRBJ1-2; D is perhaps TRBD1 (6 bases). There are 14 residues in the CDR3. CDR1 and CDR2 (germline): FNHDT, SITEND (reference sequence). Trimming took 2 bases from V and 0 from J, leaving 8 bases between them. CDR3 DNA, as far as it was read: TGTGCCAGCAGTATGGGACATACAAACTCCGACTACACC. Its translation: CASSMGHTNSDYT. The full-length CDR3 reads as CASSMGHTNSDYTF.